One sample yielded the 32 T cell receptor beta chains listed below, sequenced in a study of T-cell memory formation after mild COVID-19. Via MiXCR, TCRdb re-called the 5' RACE reads, giving one row per CDR3 protein. The sample lists about 110,000 distinct CDR3 sequences, 15% to 20% occurring once. The sample comprised PBMCs or a T cell subset sorted from them (not recorded which). Receptors originate from a man aged 18 to 29 who had mild COVID-19 (a few samples of this study predate the infection). Cell type and time point are not known.

This clonotype was counted many times. This chain connects TRBV20-1 to TRBJ1-5, with 7 bases that match TRBD1. Germline loops: CDR1 DFQATT, CDR2 SNEGSKA (reference sequence). J lost 6 bases, V lost 1 base, and 0 bases had no gene match. The length of the CDR3 is 12 residues. CDR3 loop: CSARGQGQPQHF. As DNA, the CDR3 is TGCAGTGCTAGAGGACAGGGTCAGCCCCAGCATTTT.

Ten or more counts support this clonotype. The chain couples TRBV29-1 to TRBJ2-5, with D possibly matching TRBD1 (5 bases). This CDR3 comprises 12 residues. Looked up from germline, CDR1 is SQVTM and CDR2 is ANQGSEA. V lost 4 bases to trimming and J lost 0 bases, with 6 bases between them. The CDR3 nucleotides are TGCAGCGTTGGACAGCACCAAGAGACCCAGTACTTC. Protein sequence: CSVGQHQETQYF.

The chain links TRBV6-5 to TRBJ1-6; possible D gene TRBD1, 5 bases. Trimming stripped 2 bases from V and 9 bases from J, with 14 bases between. The germline CDR1 and CDR2 sequences are MNHEY and SVGAGI. This CDR3 is built from 15 residues. CDR3 sequence: CASSYANRRGSPLHF. CDR3 coding DNA: TGTGCCAGCAGTTACGCTAATCGTAGGGGTTCACCCCTCCACTTT.

In its sample, this clonotype was seen a few times. This chain uses TRBV5-1 with TRBJ2-7; tentatively, D is TRBD1 (5 bases). Trimming removed 0 bases from V and 0 bases from J, with 10 bases in between. Germline CDR1 is SGHRS and CDR2 is YFSETQ. This CDR3 has 15 amino acids. This chain's CDR3 is CASSLEGSNSYEQYF. The CDR3 coding sequence is TGCGCCAGCAGCTTGGAGGGGTCCAACTCCTACGAGCAGTACTTC.

The chain has TRBV20-1 and TRBJ2-1; TRBD2 agrees at 8 bases. CDR1 and CDR2 (germline): DFQATT, SNEGSKA (reference sequence). J was trimmed by 6 bases and V by 0 bases; bases with no gene match: 10. The CDR3 is 16 residues long. The CDR3 DNA follows: TGCAGTGCTAGAGATCAAAGGGCGGGGGGATTCAATGAGCAGTTCTTC. Its translation: CSARDQRAGGFNEQFF.

The count of this clonotype is one. V and J are TRBV5-6 and TRBJ1-3; TRBD1 is a possible D gene (5 bases). V lost 2 bases and J 0 bases, leaving 12 bases between the germline ends. Germline loops: CDR1 SGHDT, CDR2 YYEEEE. CDR3 size: 16 residues. CDR3 in amino acids: CASSLGAGNSGNTIYF. The CDR3 bases are TGTGCCAGCAGCTTAGGAGCAGGGAACTCTGGAAACACCATATATTTT.

The V and J genes are TRBV7-2 and TRBJ1-3; TRBD1 matches 7 bases. Germline CDR1 SGHTA, CDR2 FQGNSA. After removal of 5 bases from V and 4 bases from J, the junction contained 8 bases not matched to a gene. The CDR3 runs to 15 residues. CDR3 coding DNA: TGTGCCAGCAGCCCACAGGGGACGGAAGGAAACACCATATATTTT. This codes for CASSPQGTEGNTIYF.

The gene calls are TRBV4-3 and TRBJ1-4; D remains unclear. This CDR3 region has 15 residues. CDR1 and CDR2 (germline): LGHNA, YSLEER. Trimming cost V 3 bases and J 4 bases, with 12 bases left between them. CDR3 bases: TGCGCCAGCAGCCAGGCGACGGGCCATAATGAAAAACTGTTTTTT. Translating gives CASSQATGHNEKLFF.

The genes are TRBV5-1 and TRBJ2-1; a possible D gene is TRBD2 (5 bases). The CDR3 totals 15 residues. V was trimmed by 6 bases and J by 8 bases, leaving 21 bases between them. CDR1 SGHRS and CDR2 YFSETQ come from the germline V gene. The CDR3 region is CASTGVGLEEDEQFF. The CDR3 DNA follows: TGCGCCAGCACCGGGGTGGGGTTGGAGGAGGATGAGCAGTTCTTC.

This clonotype has a count of ten or more. The V call is TRBV7-2, the J call TRBJ1-2; D uncertain. The CDR3 spans 15 residues. Trimming pared 0 bases from V and 4 bases from J, leaving 12 bases between. Germline CDR1 SGHTA, CDR2 FQGNSA. As DNA, the CDR3 is TGTGCCAGCAGCTTAGCGCGCAGCCATGCCTATGGCTACACCTTC. It encodes CASSLARSHAYGYTF.

This clonotype was picked up a small number of times. The chain carries TRBV24-1 and TRBJ1-5; maybe TRBD1 (6 bases). V gave up 2 bases and J gave up 5 bases, with 12 bases separating them. The V gene's germline CDR1 is KGHDR and CDR2 SFDVKD. There are 15 residues in the CDR3. The CDR3 DNA sequence: TGTGCCACCAGTGATTCAACCAGGGGCGATCAGCCCCAGCATTTT. Its translation: CATSDSTRGDQPQHF.

The J gene is TRBJ2-5, the V gene TRBV4-2; 8 bases are a match to TRBD2. Trimming cost V 1 base and J 3 bases; bases outside gene matches: 1. The CDR3 length is 14 residues. Looked up from germline, CDR1 is LGHNA and CDR2 is YNFKEQ. The CDR3 DNA reads TGTGCCAGCAGCCAAGGTAGCGGGGAAGAGACCCAGTACTTC. Translated, it gives CASSQGSGEETQYF.

This chain uses TRBV7-9 with TRBJ2-3, with a possible D match to TRBD1 (8 bases). CDR3 length: 16 residues. Trimming stripped 5 bases from V and 1 base from J, with 16 bases between. CDR1 is SEHNR, CDR2 FQNEAQ, per germline (reference sequence). This CDR3 is CASSQGAGARTDTQYF. Here the CDR3 DNA reads TGTGCCAGCAGCCAGGGGGCGGGGGCCCGCACAGATACGCAGTATTTT.

Here the CDR3 reads CASSLSGTETQYF. The CDR3 nucleotides read TGTGCCAGCAGCTTGTCTGGGACGGAGACCCAGTACTTC. This sequence joins TRBV5-6 and TRBJ2-5; perhaps D is TRBD1 or TRBD2 (5 bases each). V lost 1 base and J lost 5, with 9 bases in between. The CDR3 is made up of 13 amino acids. Germline assignment: CDR1 SGHDT and CDR2 YYEEEE.

The V call is TRBV24-1, the J call TRBJ2-3; 7 bases are a match to TRBD1. This CDR3 contains 14 residues. Losses at the gene ends were 5 bases for V and 0 bases for J; bases not matched to a gene: 1. CDR1 is KGHDR, CDR2 SFDVKD, per germline. The CDR3 here is CATSGQGSTDTQYF. The DNA for the CDR3 is TGTGCCACCAGTGGACAGGGAAGCACAGATACGCAGTATTTT.

The chain has TRBV7-2 and TRBJ1-2; TRBD1 matches at 7 bases. V shed 3 bases, J shed 0 bases, and the junction held 1 base outside the gene matches. The CDR3 totals 14 residues. Germline lookup yields CDR1 SGHTA and CDR2 FQGNSA. The CDR3 is CASSLDRSNYGYTF. The CDR3 DNA reads as TGTGCCAGCAGCTTGGACAGGTCTAACTATGGCTACACCTTC.

This clonotype has more than one count but fewer than ten. The chain employs TRBV4-1 and TRBJ2-2; possible D gene TRBD1, 6 bases. V lost 6 bases to trimming and J lost 5 bases, with 7 bases between them. Germline V gene lookup returns CDR1 MGHRA and CDR2 YSYEKL. The CDR3 consists of 12 residues. The DNA of the CDR3 is TGCGCCAGCAGGCAGGGGACCGGGGAGCTGTTTTTT. Residues: CASRQGTGELFF.

This clonotype was observed a handful of times. The genes are TRBV24-1 and TRBJ1-2; 7 bases are shared with TRBD1. The CDR3 is 16 residues long. Germline V gene data show CDR1 as KGHDR and CDR2 as SFDVKD. V shed 7 bases and J 0 bases; nucleotides not matched to a gene: 10. In nucleotides, the CDR3 is TGTGCCACCAGGAGGGACAGTTTCAGAGCTAACTATGGCTACACCTTC. Translation: CATRRDSFRANYGYTF.

V and J are TRBV20-1 and TRBJ2-1; 10 bases fit TRBD1. CDR1 DFQATT and CDR2 SNEGSKA come from the germline V gene (reference sequence). V lost 1 base and J lost 8; bases outside the gene matches: 8. CDR3 length: 15 residues. The CDR3 is CSARAHTTGGDEQFF. The CDR3 DNA reads as TGCAGTGCTAGAGCCCATACGACAGGGGGCGATGAGCAGTTCTTC.

J is TRBJ2-3 and V is TRBV20-1; TRBD2 aligns across 10 bases. Germline trimming cut 7 bases from V and 1 base from J; bases unmatched to any gene: 5. The length of the CDR3 is 14 residues. Germline-derived CDR1 and CDR2 are DFQATT and SNEGSKA (reference sequence). The CDR3 is CSGSGGAGTDTQYF. The CDR3, as DNA: TGCAGTGGAAGCGGGGGGGCTGGCACAGATACGCAGTATTTT.

The rearrangement links TRBV11-1 to TRBJ1-2; 10 nucleotides align to TRBD1. CDR3 size: 16 residues. The germline gives CDR1 SGHAT, CDR2 FQDESV (reference sequence). V lost 5 bases to trimming and J lost 4 bases; unmatched junction nucleotides: 10. In DNA form, the CDR3 reads TGTGCCAGCAGCAGCCGGGACAGGGGAATTGGCTATGGCTACACCTTC. Amino acid sequence: CASSSRDRGIGYGYTF.

This clonotype has just a few counts. V usage is TRBV12-3 or TRBV12-4 and J usage is TRBJ2-2; the match to TRBD2 covers 13 bases. The CDR3 consists of 15 residues. The trim removed 6 bases at V and 8 bases at J, leaving 6 bases unmatched. CDR3 amino acids: CASRGTSGAGGELFF. CDR3 nucleotides: TGTGCCAGCAGGGGGACTAGCGGGGCAGGAGGGGAGCTGTTTTTT.

This clonotype was observed a handful of times. V is TRBV7-9 and J is TRBJ2-2, with 11 positions matching TRBD2. Trimming took 5 bases from V and 5 from J; bases not matched to a gene: 10. Germline assignment: CDR1 SEHNR and CDR2 FQNEAQ (reference sequence). The CDR3 runs to 17 residues. This chain's CDR3 is CASSAQWLAGGTGELFF. CDR3 nucleotides: TGTGCCAGCAGCGCACAGTGGCTAGCGGGGGGAACCGGGGAGCTGTTTTTT.

This clonotype appeared a few times. The gene calls are TRBV5-1 and TRBJ2-1, with D perhaps assigned TRBD1 or TRBD2 (6 bases each). V was pared by 1 base and J by 8 bases, with 10 bases between. Looked up from germline, CDR1 is SGHRS and CDR2 is YFSETQ. The length of the CDR3 is 13 residues. CDR3 nucleotides: TGCGCCAGCAGCTTGCGGGGGCGGGATGAGCAGTTCTTC. This codes for CASSLRGRDEQFF.

The table lists this clonotype with a few counts. The gene calls are TRBV15 and TRBJ2-3; D is perhaps TRBD1 (6 bases). This CDR3 region has 18 residues. Germline CDR1 is LNHNV and CDR2 is YYDKDF (reference sequence). The germline V and J ends were trimmed by 4 bases and 4 bases, with 24 bases remaining between them. The CDR3 region has the DNA TGTGCCACCAGCACTCCCAGGAGGACAGCTTGGGGAGCAGATACGCAGTATTTT. Amino acid sequence: CATSTPRRTAWGADTQYF.

This clonotype has ten or more counts. V gene TRBV20-1 combines with J gene TRBJ2-3, with TRBD2 identical over 7 bases. In germline, CDR1 is DFQATT, CDR2 SNEGSKA (reference sequence). The CDR3 has 15 residues. V shed 4 bases and J 2 bases; nucleotides not matched to a gene: 9. For the CDR3, the DNA is TGCAGTGCTATCGGGCTAGCGGAACACACAGATACGCAGTATTTT. Its translation is CSAIGLAEHTDTQYF.

Within the sample, this clonotype is medium-sized. The V and J genes are TRBV7-8 and TRBJ1-2; maybe TRBD1 (5 bases). V was shortened by 5 bases and J by 0 bases, with 16 bases between the two germline ends. The germline V gene encodes CDR1 SGHVS and CDR2 FQNEAQ. CDR3 length equals 16 residues. CDR3 sequence reads: CASSLGQAWANYGYTF. The CDR3 DNA reads as TGTGCCAGCAGCCTCGGACAAGCCTGGGCTAACTATGGCTACACCTTC.

A few counts support this clonotype. The chain joins TRBV20-1 to TRBJ1-2; TRBD1 aligns across 9 bases. Germline lookup yields CDR1 DFQATT and CDR2 SNEGSKA (reference sequence). There are 14 residues in the CDR3. V lost 5 bases and J lost 1; bases outside the gene matches: 5. This CDR3 is CSASGQGINYGYTF. The DNA of the CDR3 is TGCAGTGCTTCGGGACAGGGAATTAACTATGGCTACACCTTC.

The chain employs TRBV15 and TRBJ2-2, with 9 nucleotides matching TRBD2. The trim removed 6 bases at V and 0 bases at J, leaving 2 bases unmatched. The germline gives CDR1 LNHNV, CDR2 YYDKDF (reference sequence). CDR3 length equals 15 residues. The CDR3 region has the DNA TGTGCCACCAGGTTAGCGGGGGCGAACACCGGGGAGCTGTTTTTT. Its translation is CATRLAGANTGELFF.

J is TRBJ1-6 and V is TRBV6-5; 7 positions agree with TRBD1. CDR3 length: 13 amino acids. Germline V gene data show CDR1 as MNHEY and CDR2 as SVGAGI. V was clipped by 6 bases and J by 8 bases; unmatched bases: 4. DNA of the CDR3: TGTGCCAGCAGGGACAGGACCCATTCACCCCTCCACTTT. Its translation is CASRDRTHSPLHF.

This clonotype was picked up many times. The chain recombines TRBV12-3 or TRBV12-4 with TRBJ1-5; no clear D. Deletions cut 3 bases from V and 6 bases from J, with 12 bases between. The CDR3 is made up of 14 amino acids. This CDR3 is CASSFWGRGQPQHF. CDR3 nucleotide sequence: TGTGCCAGCAGTTTCTGGGGTCGAGGTCAGCCCCAGCATTTT.

The chain couples TRBV6-2 or TRBV6-3 to TRBJ1-6, with D maybe TRBD1 (5 bases). The V end was cut by 6 bases, the J end by 13 bases, with 13 bases between. Germline values: CDR1 MNHEY, CDR2 SVGEGT. The CDR3 loop spans 12 amino acids. CDR3 sequence reads: CASSATDYPLHF. CDR3 nucleotides: TGTGCCAGCAGCGCGACAGACTATCCCCTCCACTTT.